The present T cell receptor (beta chain) was sequenced within a study of OX40 agonist ivuxolimab in advanced cancers. General study points: Both CD4+ and CD8+ T cell populations in blood had undergone clonal expansion by week 6 at 0.1 to 3.0 mg/kg.

As concerns this clone: Its antigen is unknown.

Generated by immunoSEQ multiplex PCR, the TCRdb table keeps only in-frame clones and is missing some. The sample consists of roughly 20,000 clones, roughly 83% of them appearing once. The CDR3 is 15 residues long. The V gene's germline CDR1 is SGHRS and CDR2 YFSETQ. The V end lost 4 bases, the J end lost 0 bases, and 11 bases lay between the germline ends. This clonotype was sampled from an adult with an advanced solid tumor such as melanoma, head and neck, liver or kidney cancer. This sample comprised CD4+ or CD8+ T cells sorted from blood, obtained in a trial of the OX40 agonist ivuxolimab. This rearrangement joins TRBV5-1 to TRBJ2-4; the D gene is possibly TRBD1 (5 bases). In DNA form, the CDR3 reads TGCGCCAGCAGCCAGGGAAACCTAGCCAAAAACATTCAGTACTTC. This gives the protein CASSQGNLAKNIQYF.